The 29 T cell receptor beta chains below all came from one sample that was sequenced in a study of blood T cells in healthy people across ages. The second PCR ran roughly 7 to 11 cycles with a sample-barcoded 5' primer and J-beta primers. Each CDR3 protein is one row after TCRdb ran MiXCR on the 5' RACE reads. Here the sample spans more than 750,000 distinct CDR3 sequences, 25% to 35% being singletons. Separately, the same data were catalogued under a study of T cells of mothers and their children.

The sequenced sample consisted of blood. The source of these receptors is a woman aged 35 to 49 in good health.

Turning to this clonotype: The junction differs from germline at one of its ends, possibly a read error. The V call is TRBV27, the J call TRBJ2-7; no firm D call. Germline V lookup: CDR1 MNHEY, CDR2 SMNVEV (reference sequence). The CDR3 covers 14 residues. CDR3 nucleotides: TGTGCCAGCAGTTTATTAGGCAGCTCCCACGAGCAGTACTTC. Its translation: CASSLLGSSHEQYF.

This clonotype was observed a handful of times. The V and J genes are TRBV5-6 and TRBJ2-7, with D perhaps matching TRBD2 (6 bases). The assigned J gene may be wrong: the sequence end matches TRBJ2-5 better. The CDR3 is 14 residues long. Germline CDR1 and CDR2: SGHDT and YYEEEE. CDR3 nucleotide sequence: TGTGCCAGCAGCGAGGATCGGGGGATGAAGACCCAGTACTTC. Translating it yields CASSEDRGMKTQYF.

This clonotype occurred a few times. The germline gene is not matched at one end of the junction; a read error may be the cause. This sequence joins TRBV9 and TRBJ2-1; D gene unclear. This CDR3 has 16 amino acids. CDR1 is SGDLS and CDR2 is YYNGEE in the germline V gene. CDR3 amino acids: CTSSVQAGRSYNEQFF. The CDR3, as DNA: TGTACCAGCAGCGTTCAGGCAGGAAGATCCTACAATGAGCAGTTCTTC.

The rearrangement joins TRBV6-1 to TRBJ2-5, with 11 bases that match TRBD2. Losses at the gene ends were 0 bases for V and 1 base for J; bases not matched to a gene: 10. The CDR3 has 19 residues. CDR1 MNHNS and CDR2 SASEGT come from the germline V gene. The CDR3 spells CASSEAGMGLAVLQETQYF. In DNA form, the CDR3 reads TGTGCCAGCAGTGAAGCCGGGATGGGACTAGCGGTCCTCCAAGAGACCCAGTACTTC.

This clonotype has a handful of counts. The V and J genes are TRBV6-6 and TRBJ1-6; D gene unclear. CDR3 length: 12 residues. Trimming took 10 bases from V and 8 from J, leaving 12 bases between them. In germline, CDR1 is MNHNY, CDR2 SVGAGI (reference sequence). CDR3: CATRTGDSPLHF. As DNA, the CDR3 is TGTGCCACCCGAACCGGGGATTCACCCCTCCACTTT.

There are many counts of this clonotype. The chain links TRBV4-2 to TRBJ1-2; D unclear. There are 16 residues in the CDR3. Trimming took 0 bases from V and 6 from J, leaving 17 bases between them. Germline V CDR1 and CDR2: LGHNA, YNFKEQ. The CDR3 sequence: CASSQDRQASFNGYTF. The CDR3 DNA follows: TGTGCCAGCAGCCAAGATCGACAAGCCTCCTTCAATGGCTACACCTTC.

This clonotype was picked up many times. The genes are TRBV7-2 and TRBJ2-1; TRBD1 aligns across 11 bases. J lost 5 bases, V lost 5 bases, and 14 bases had no gene match. In germline, CDR1 is SGHTA, CDR2 FQGNSA. The CDR3 is made up of 18 amino acids. The CDR3 coding sequence is TGTGCCAGCAGCGTTTTAGGGACAGGGGGATCTCGAGACAATGAGCAGTTCTTC. It yields the protein CASSVLGTGGSRDNEQFF.

The chain uses TRBV20-1 and TRBJ1-1, with D hard to call. Germline CDR1 reads DFQATT; CDR2 reads SNEGSKA (reference sequence). The CDR3 runs to 14 residues. Trimming removed 5 bases from V and 0 bases from J, with 13 bases in between. DNA of the CDR3: TGCAGTGCTGGAAGACTAGACCTGAACACTGAAGCTTTCTTT. It is translated as CSAGRLDLNTEAFF.

The chain joins TRBV28 to TRBJ1-5; D is perhaps TRBD1 (5 bases). The CDR3 runs 15 residues. CDR1 is MDHEN and CDR2 is SYDVKM in the germline V gene. The V and J ends lost 6 bases and 2 bases respectively, with 14 bases between them. The CDR3 DNA reads TGTGCCAGCAGGGGGGGGGAAGGACGCAATCAGCCCCAGCATTTT. Amino acids: CASRGGEGRNQPQHF. Looking up the rest from reference TRBV28 and TRBJ1-5 gives the full variable domain: DVKVTQSSRYLVKRTGEKVFLECVQDMDHENMFWYRQDPGLGLRLIYFSYDVKMKEKGDIPEGYSVSREKKERFSLILESASTNQTSMYLCASRGGEGRNQPQHFGDGTRLSIL.

This clonotype was seen only a few times. V usage is TRBV6-1 and J usage is TRBJ1-4; D is undetermined. The CDR3 runs to 13 residues. V lost 2 bases and J lost 8, with 9 bases in between. Germline CDR1 is MNHNS and CDR2 is SASEGT. The CDR3 bases are TGTGCCAGCAGTGAAATAGGGTTGGAAAAACTGTTTTTT. Its protein product is CASSEIGLEKLFF.

The CDR3 DNA sequence: TGTGCCAGCAGTTACGAAACGGGACTAGCGTCCGGGGAGCTGTTTTTT. Translating it yields CASSYETGLASGELFF. The chain recombines TRBV6-6 with TRBJ2-2; 10 positions agree with TRBD2. This CDR3 is built from 16 residues. With 2 bases clipped from V and 6 bases from J, the junction kept 6 bases outside the gene matches. The germline CDR1 and CDR2 sequences are MNHNY and SVGAGI (reference sequence).

This clonotype appeared many times. In DNA form, the CDR3 reads TGTGCCAGCAGCTTCCCGACAGGGTCAAAAAACATTCAGTACTTC. Translating gives CASSFPTGSKNIQYF. This sequence joins TRBV7-2 and TRBJ2-4; TRBD1 aligns across 7 bases. This CDR3 is 15 amino acids long. Looked up from germline, CDR1 is SGHTA and CDR2 is FQGNSA. The ends lost 3 bases at V and 4 bases at J; junction bases unmatched: 6.

There are a few counts of this clonotype. This chain joins TRBV7-2 and TRBJ2-7, with 9 bases that match TRBD2. The end of the DNA is better explained by TRBJ2-5, so the J call may be wrong. CDR3 size: 16 residues. Germline values: CDR1 SGHTA, CDR2 FQGNSA. DNA of the CDR3: TGTGCCAGCAGCTTACAGCGGGGGGTCAATCAAGAGACCCAGTACTTC. Residues: CASSLQRGVNQETQYF.

This chain connects TRBV12-3 or TRBV12-4 to TRBJ2-3; TRBD2 matches at 12 bases. The ends lost 2 bases at V and 3 bases at J; junction bases unmatched: 6. The CDR3 spans 17 residues. CDR3 residues: CASSLRSSGGGTDTQYF. CDR3 sequence (DNA): TGTGCCAGCAGTTTAAGGTCTAGCGGGGGGGGTACAGATACGCAGTATTTT.

This clonotype has at least ten counts. In nucleotides, the CDR3 is TGTGCCAGCAGCCCGAGACTAGCAGGGTTTCACGAGCAGTACTTC. Protein: CASSPRLAGFHEQYF. The chain joins TRBV7-6 to TRBJ2-7; TRBD2 agrees at 7 bases. The CDR3 is 15 amino acids. The germline V gene encodes CDR1 SGHVS and CDR2 FNYEAQ. V shed 5 bases and J 5 bases; nucleotides not matched to a gene: 12.

This clonotype was seen more than once but under ten times. This sequence joins TRBV12-3 or TRBV12-4 and TRBJ2-2, with 7 bases identical to TRBD2. J lost 5 bases, V lost 7 bases, and 10 bases had no gene match. CDR3 length: 15 amino acids. As DNA, the CDR3 is TGTGCCAGCACAACCACGGAGGGAGGGACCGGGGAGCTGTTTTTT. It encodes CASTTTEGGTGELFF.

Concerning this clonotype itself: A much larger clone differs from this one at a single base, so this may be a read error. Here the CDR3 reads CASSLGDLSGANVRTF. CDR3 bases: TGCGCCAGCAGCCTTGGGGACCTCTCTGGGGCCAACGTCCGGACTTTC. The V gene is TRBV4-3, the J gene TRBJ2-6, with D perhaps being TRBD1 or TRBD2 (5 bases each). This CDR3 has 16 amino acids. Per germline, CDR1 LGHNA and CDR2 YSLEER.

The CDR3 reads CSVQVDTEAFF. CDR3 bases: TGCAGCGTCCAGGTGGACACTGAAGCTTTCTTT. The rearrangement links TRBV29-1 to TRBJ1-1; no clear D. Trimming left V 6 bases short and J 3 bases short, with 8 bases between. CDR1 and CDR2 (germline): SQVTM, ANQGSEA. The CDR3 has 11 residues.

The chain joins TRBV20-1 to TRBJ2-7; maybe TRBD1 (6 bases). Trimming took off 2 bases at V and 7 bases at J, with 21 bases between the two ends. The CDR3 covers 15 residues. Looked up from germline, CDR1 is DFQATT and CDR2 is SNEGSKA (reference sequence). CDR3 nucleotide sequence: TGCAGTGCTAGATTACCGAACAGGGCCGGCGTGGAGCAGTACTTC. As protein: CSARLPNRAGVEQYF.

This clonotype was seen a handful of times. This may be a read error, as it is one base from a much larger clone. V is TRBV11-2 and J is TRBJ2-3; 7 positions match TRBD1. This CDR3 has 15 amino acids. The V gene's germline CDR1 is SGHAT and CDR2 FQNNGV. The CDR3 sequence is CAGSKTGRLSDTQYF. The DNA for the CDR3 is TGTGCCGGCAGCAAGACAGGGAGATTGTCAGATACGCAGTATTTT.

Worth noting for this clonotype: The junction does not match germline at one end; this may be a read error. This chain connects TRBV5-1 to TRBJ2-1; D is ambiguous. The germline V gene has CDR1 SGHRS and CDR2 YFSETQ. This CDR3 spans 17 amino acids. CDR3 in DNA: TGCGCCAGCGGCCTGAGGCAGAGGCAGAGCTCCTACAATGAGCGGTTCTTC. It encodes CASGLRQRQSSYNERFF.

The chain couples TRBV12-3 or TRBV12-4 to TRBJ2-3; maybe TRBD2 (6 bases). V was shortened by 5 bases and J by 11 bases, with 23 bases between the two germline ends. The CDR3 consists of 15 residues. CDR3: CASSAQETSTDVQYF. The CDR3 DNA reads TGTGCCAGCAGTGCACAGGAAACTAGCACAGATGTGCAGTATTTT.

This clonotype was recorded at least ten times. The V call is TRBV7-8, the J call TRBJ2-5; D is possibly TRBD2 (7 bases). The CDR3 totals 15 residues. CDR1 is SGHVS and CDR2 is FQNEAQ in the germline V gene. Trimming removed 0 bases from V and 4 bases from J, with 12 bases in between. The CDR3 loop reads CASSLAGGALETQYF. CDR3 DNA: TGTGCCAGCAGCTTAGCGGGGGGGGCTTTAGAGACCCAGTACTTC.

The chain is built from TRBV7-8 and TRBJ2-3; possibly TRBD2 for D (6 bases). V lost 3 bases and J lost 8, with 21 bases in between. The CDR3 has 16 amino acids. Germline CDR1 SGHVS, CDR2 FQNEAQ. CDR3 protein: CASSFSAGNRGGTQYF. The DNA for the CDR3 is TGTGCCAGCAGCTTCTCCGCAGGGAATCGGGGAGGTACGCAGTATTTT.

This clonotype was recorded at least ten times. The rearrangement uses TRBV7-3 and TRBJ2-5; TRBD2 agrees at 8 bases. The CDR3 runs 17 residues. V was pared by 4 bases and J by 2 bases, with 12 bases of the junction left unmatched. CDR1 and CDR2 (germline): SGHTA, FQGTGA. In nucleotides, the CDR3 is TGTGCCAGCAGCTCCCTAGGAGGACTAGCTATACAAGAGACCCAGTACTTC. It codes for CASSSLGGLAIQETQYF.

This chain links TRBV20-1 with TRBJ1-4; no clear D gene. The CDR3 loop spans 14 amino acids. Trimming took 0 bases from V and 8 from J, leaving 13 bases between them. Germline lookup yields CDR1 DFQATT and CDR2 SNEGSKA (reference sequence). The CDR3 loop is CSAREPPGGEKLFF. Written as DNA, the CDR3 is TGCAGTGCTAGAGAACCCCCAGGCGGGGAAAAACTGTTTTTT.

Comment on this clonotype: One junction end does not reproduce the germline sequence, and a read error may be involved. The rearrangement links TRBV5-1 to TRBJ2-7; possible D gene TRBD2, 7 bases. The CDR3 is made up of 17 amino acids. CDR1 SGHRS and CDR2 YFSETQ come from the germline V gene. The CDR3 sequence: CASSLRTWDYRAYKQYF. DNA for the CDR3: TGCGCCAGCAGCTTGAGAACCTGGGACTACAGGGCCTACAAGCAGTACTTC.

V is TRBV6-1 and J is TRBJ1-5; D call uncertain. Deletions cut 2 bases from V and 3 bases from J, with 11 bases between. CDR3 length: 15 residues. CDR1 MNHNS and CDR2 SASEGT come from the germline V gene. This chain's CDR3 is CASSERSGDNQPQHF. DNA of the CDR3: TGTGCCAGCAGTGAAAGAAGTGGGGACAATCAGCCCCAGCATTTT.

This clonotype appeared a few times. The chain employs TRBV5-1 and TRBJ1-1; D not resolved. This CDR3 region has 14 residues. Trimming removed 4 bases at V and 4 bases at J, with 14 bases between. Per the germline V gene, CDR1 is SGHRS and CDR2 is YFSETQ. The CDR3 spells CASSLEPSGTEAFF. In DNA, the CDR3 is TGCGCCAGCAGCCTGGAACCGAGTGGCACTGAAGCTTTCTTT.